A selection of T cell receptor beta chains follows, all from one sample in a study of cytomegalovirus exposure and HLA in healthy donors. Clones were read by immunoSEQ multiplex PCR, and TCRdb kept only the in-frame ones, dropping some. The data contain approximately 220,000 clones, around 83% of them singletons. Sequencing was carried out using PBMCs. These receptors were taken from a girl aged 10-17 years in good health and CMV-seronegative. Both conserved end residues are part of each CDR3. A D gene is named only where the DNA matches it firmly. Not every row has a clone size; where given, it reads once, few, many or a size class.

j_call clone_size v_call d_call cdr3_aa cdr3_nt
TRBJ1-4 - TRBV11-2 - CASSKTGREKLFF TGTGCCAGCAGCAAGACAGGTCGAGAAAAACTGTTTTTT
TRBJ1-5 - TRBV19 - CASSIVGVHQPQHF TGTGCCAGTAGTATTGTCGGGGTCCATCAGCCCCAGCATTTT
TRBJ1-4 - TRBV28 - CASSLISGLGLGEKLFF TGTGCCAGCAGTTTAATTTCAGGGTTGGGGTTAGGGGAAAAACTGTTTTTT
TRBJ2-1 - TRBV5-4 TRBD1 CASSSGQGNEQFF TGTGCCAGCAGCTCGGGACAGGGGAATGAGCAGTTCTTC
TRBJ1-4 - TRBV5-6 - CASSLSFGKLFF TGTGCCAGCAGCTTGTCATTCGGAAAACTGTTTTTT
TRBJ1-2 - TRBV6-1 TRBD1 CASTLGGTGGYGYTF TGTGCCAGCACCCTAGGGGGGACAGGGGGCTATGGCTACACCTTC
TRBJ1-5 - TRBV28 - CASSLWVAGQPQHF TGTGCCAGCAGTTTGTGGGTAGCGGGTCAGCCCCAGCATTTT
TRBJ2-1 - TRBV9 - CASSVLSGKHNEQFF TGTGCCAGCAGCGTACTTTCCGGGAAGCACAATGAGCAGTTCTTC
TRBJ2-7 once TRBV7-2 TRBD2 CASSLGPSGVSYEQYF TGTGCCAGCAGCTTGGGTCCTAGCGGTGTATCCTACGAGCAGTACTTC
TRBJ2-1 - TRBV10-2 - CASSGPGDSKREAYNEQFF TGCGCCAGCAGTGGCCCTGGGGACTCGAAACGAGAGGCCTACAATGAGCAGTTCTTC
TRBJ1-3 - TRBV4-3 - CASSQDLTYGNTIYF TGCGCCAGCAGCCAAGATTTAACATATGGAAACACCATATATTTT
TRBJ2-1 - TRBV6-4 TRBD2 CASSPSAGNFDNEQFF TGTGCCAGCAGCCCTTCAGCGGGAAATTTCGACAATGAGCAGTTCTTC
TRBJ2-3 - TRBV27 TRBD2 CASSFQFGGVTDTQYF TGTGCCAGCAGTTTCCAATTCGGGGGGGTTACAGATACGCAGTATTTT
TRBJ1-3 few TRBV18 - CASSFGLVGETGNTIYF TGTGCCAGCTCGTTTGGCCTCGTCGGGGAAACTGGAAACACCATATATTTT
TRBJ1-2 few TRBV6-5 TRBD1 CASSLGQGNYGYTF TGTGCCAGCAGTTTGGGACAGGGAAACTATGGCTACACCTTC
TRBJ1-1 few TRBV28 TRBD1 CASREQGAEAFF TGTGCCAGCAGGGAACAGGGGGCTGAAGCTTTCTTT
TRBJ1-6 - TRBV10-3 TRBD1 CAISDRGLSYNSPLHF TGTGCCATCAGTGACAGGGGGCTTTCCTATAATTCACCCCTCCACTTT
TRBJ1-2 once TRBV9 - CASSVVVGRGYTF TGTGCCAGCAGCGTAGTGGTGGGGCGCGGCTACACCTTC
TRBJ2-7 - TRBV28 TRBD1 CASSLSGTGAYEQYF TGTGCCAGCAGTTTATCCGGGACAGGGGCCTACGAGCAGTACTTC
TRBJ2-3 - TRBV4-3 TRBD1 CASSQVSGQGVADTQYF TGCGCCAGCAGCCAAGTTTCCGGACAGGGAGTGGCAGATACGCAGTATTTT
TRBJ1-2 - TRBV6-5 - CASRLNFRVFYGYTF TGTGCCAGCAGACTAAATTTCAGGGTTTTCTATGGCTACACCTTC
TRBJ1-1 - TRBV10-3 TRBD1 CAAGQGAEAFF TGTGCCGCAGGACAGGGGGCTGAAGCTTTCTTT
TRBJ1-1 few TRBV4-1 - CASSQDGRGLRTEAFF TGCGCCAGCAGCCAAGATGGTCGGGGACTTAGAACTGAAGCTTTCTTT
TRBJ2-3 few TRBV7-9 - CASSPRPPEDTQYF TGTGCCAGCAGCCCGAGGCCTCCTGAGGATACGCAGTATTTT
TRBJ1-6 - TRBV6-5 - CASSYSSVVVSPLHF TGTGCCAGCAGTTACTCGTCGGTTGTGGTCTCACCCCTCCACTTT
TRBJ1-1 - TRBV27 - CASSLGHQGANTEAFF TGTGCCAGCAGTCTCGGACACCAAGGGGCCAACACTGAAGCTTTCTTT
TRBJ2-3 - TRBV29-1 TRBD2 CSVVLAGGATDTQYF TGCAGCGTTGTCCTCGCGGGGGGTGCGACAGATACGCAGTATTTT
TRBJ2-7 - TRBV12-1 - CASSFAPGQEFSYEQYF TGTGCCAGCAGCTTTGCACCGGGACAAGAATTCTCCTACGAGCAGTACTTC
TRBJ2-6 - TRBV7-3 - CASSSGQGSGANVLTF TGTGCCAGCAGCTCCGGTCAGGGGTCTGGGGCCAACGTCCTGACTTTC
TRBJ1-4 few TRBV6-1 TRBD1 CASSDRGREKLFF TGTGCCAGCAGCGACAGGGGGCGAGAAAAACTGTTTTTT
TRBJ2-3 - TRBV27 TRBD2 CASPGLAGDTDTQYF TGTGCCAGCCCGGGACTAGCGGGAGACACAGATACGCAGTATTTT
TRBJ2-2 - TRBV30 - CAWSVEVNTGELFF TGTGCCTGGAGTGTAGAGGTGAACACCGGGGAGCTGTTTTTT
TRBJ2-7 - TRBV6-6 TRBD1 CASIPGQGGYEQYF TGTGCCAGCATCCCCGGACAGGGTGGTTACGAGCAGTACTTC